Listed below are T cell receptor beta chains from one sample, sequenced in a study of T-cell reconstitution after alpha-beta-depleted transplantation in children. Via MiXCR, TCRdb re-called the PCR reads, giving one row per CDR3 protein. The table records hundreds of thousands of distinct CDR3 sequences, under 20% of them present only once. This specimen consisted of PBMCs, mostly from graft donor cells, obtained 360 days after TCRalphabeta/CD19-depleted stem cell transplant. These TCRs come from a male patient aged 2-10 years who had a stem cell transplant for acute lymphoblastic leukemia, so the T cells may come from the graft donor. CDR3s include the opening cysteine and the closing phenylalanine or tryptophan. D genes are given only for firm matches. The size of a clone is reported for some rows only, either as once, few or many, or as a class for expanded clones.

d_call,v_call,clone_size,j_call,cdr3_aa,cdr3_nt
-,TRBV4-3,-,TRBJ2-7,CASSQGRGASSYEQYF,TGCGCCAGCAGCCAAGGGAGGGGCGCCAGCTCCTACGAGCAGTACTTC
TRBD1,TRBV5-1,-,TRBJ1-1,CASSLMGQGLDTEAFF,TGCGCCAGCAGCTTGATGGGACAGGGACTGGACACTGAAGCTTTCTTT
TRBD1,TRBV27,-,TRBJ2-7,CASSPGQGYAYEQYF,TGTGCCAGCAGTCCTGGACAGGGCTATGCCTACGAGCAGTACTTC
TRBD1,TRBV5-5,many,TRBJ1-1,CASSLGTGHTEAFF,TGTGCCAGCAGCCTTGGGACAGGGCACACTGAAGCTTTCTTT
TRBD2,TRBV9,few,TRBJ2-2,CASSAVGGAGELFF,TGTGCCAGCAGCGCCGTGGGGGGGGCCGGGGAGCTGTTTTTT
-,TRBV4-1,-,TRBJ2-1,CASSLPEGLSYNEQFF,TGCGCCAGCAGCCTCCCCGAGGGGCTGTCCTACAATGAGCAGTTCTTC
-,TRBV20-1,-,TRBJ1-4,CTARDPTGEKLFF,TGCACTGCTAGAGATCCTACAGGGGAAAAACTGTTTTTT
-,TRBV9,few,TRBJ2-7,CASSPQGGDVSSYEQYF,TGTGCCAGCAGCCCCCAGGGGGGGGACGTCAGCTCCTACGAGCAGTACTTC
TRBD1,TRBV20-1,many,TRBJ1-5,CSAGGQGENQPQHF,TGCAGTGCTGGGGGACAGGGAGAGAATCAGCCCCAGCATTTT
-,TRBV24-1,-,TRBJ2-3,CATSDSPGRDTQYF,TGTGCCACCAGTGATTCTCCAGGGAGAGATACGCAGTATTTT
-,TRBV6-2/TRBV6-3,-,TRBJ2-3,CASRRSSGDTQYF,TGTGCCAGCAGGCGTTCGAGCGGAGATACGCAGTATTTT
TRBD2,TRBV11-2,once,TRBJ2-1,CTSSLGGSSYNEQFF,TGTACCAGCAGCCTAGGCGGGAGCTCCTACAATGAGCAGTTCTTC